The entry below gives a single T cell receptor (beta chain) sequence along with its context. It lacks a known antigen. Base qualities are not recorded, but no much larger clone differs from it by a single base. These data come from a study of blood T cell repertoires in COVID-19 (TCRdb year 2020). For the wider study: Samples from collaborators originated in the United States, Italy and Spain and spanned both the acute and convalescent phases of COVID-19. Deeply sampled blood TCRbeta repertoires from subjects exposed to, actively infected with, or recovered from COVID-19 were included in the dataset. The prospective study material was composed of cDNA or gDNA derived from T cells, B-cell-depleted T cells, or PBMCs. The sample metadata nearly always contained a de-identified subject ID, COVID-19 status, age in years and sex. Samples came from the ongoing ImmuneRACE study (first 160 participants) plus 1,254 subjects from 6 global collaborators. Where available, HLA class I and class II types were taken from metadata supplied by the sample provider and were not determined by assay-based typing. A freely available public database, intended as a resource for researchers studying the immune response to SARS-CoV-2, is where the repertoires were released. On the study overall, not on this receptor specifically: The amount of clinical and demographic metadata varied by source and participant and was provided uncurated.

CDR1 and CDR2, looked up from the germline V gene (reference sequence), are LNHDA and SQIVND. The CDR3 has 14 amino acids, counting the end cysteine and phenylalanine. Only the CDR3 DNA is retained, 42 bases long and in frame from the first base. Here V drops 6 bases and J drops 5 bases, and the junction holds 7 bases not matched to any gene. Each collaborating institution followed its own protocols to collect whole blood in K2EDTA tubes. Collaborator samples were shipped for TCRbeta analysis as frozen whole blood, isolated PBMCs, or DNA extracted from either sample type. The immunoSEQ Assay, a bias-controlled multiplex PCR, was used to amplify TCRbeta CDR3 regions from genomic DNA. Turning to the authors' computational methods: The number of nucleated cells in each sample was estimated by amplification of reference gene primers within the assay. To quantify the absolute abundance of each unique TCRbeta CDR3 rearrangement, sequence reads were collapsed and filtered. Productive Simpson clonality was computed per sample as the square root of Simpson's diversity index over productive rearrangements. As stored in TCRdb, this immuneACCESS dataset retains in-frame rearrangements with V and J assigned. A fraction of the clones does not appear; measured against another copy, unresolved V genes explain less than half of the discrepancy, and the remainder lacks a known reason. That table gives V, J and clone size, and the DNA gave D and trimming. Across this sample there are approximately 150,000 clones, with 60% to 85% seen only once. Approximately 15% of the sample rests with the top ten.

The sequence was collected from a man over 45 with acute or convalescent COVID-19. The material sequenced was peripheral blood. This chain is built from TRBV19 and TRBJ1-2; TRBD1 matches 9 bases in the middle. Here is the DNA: TGTGCCAGTAGCCCGGGACAGGGCCTTTATGGCTACACCTTC. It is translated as CASSPGQGLYGYTF. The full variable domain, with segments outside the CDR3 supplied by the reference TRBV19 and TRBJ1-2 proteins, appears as DGGITQSPKYLFRKEGQNVTLSCEQNLNHDAMYWYRQDPGQGLRLIYYSQIVNDFQKGDIAEGYSVSREKKESFPLTVTSAQKNPTAFYLCASSPGQGLYGYTFGSGTRLTVV.